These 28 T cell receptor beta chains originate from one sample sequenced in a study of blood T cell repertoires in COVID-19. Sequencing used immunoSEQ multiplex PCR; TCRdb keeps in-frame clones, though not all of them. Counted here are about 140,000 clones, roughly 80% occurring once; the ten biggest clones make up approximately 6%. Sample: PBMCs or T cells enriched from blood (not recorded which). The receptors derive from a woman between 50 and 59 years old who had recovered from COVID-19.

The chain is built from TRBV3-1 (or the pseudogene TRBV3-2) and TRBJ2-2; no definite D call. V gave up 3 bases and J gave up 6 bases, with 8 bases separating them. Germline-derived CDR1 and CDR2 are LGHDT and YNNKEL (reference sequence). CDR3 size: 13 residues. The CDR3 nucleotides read TGTGCCAGCAGCCAGTTTAGTTCCGGGGAGCTGTTTTTT. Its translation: CASSQFSSGELFF.

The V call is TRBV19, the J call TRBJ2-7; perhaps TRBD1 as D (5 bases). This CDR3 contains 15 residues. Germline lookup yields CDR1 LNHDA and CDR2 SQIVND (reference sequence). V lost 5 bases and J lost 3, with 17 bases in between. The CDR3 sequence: CASSHKGSRSYEQYF. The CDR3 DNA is TGTGCCAGTAGTCACAAGGGGTCTAGAAGCTACGAGCAGTACTTC.

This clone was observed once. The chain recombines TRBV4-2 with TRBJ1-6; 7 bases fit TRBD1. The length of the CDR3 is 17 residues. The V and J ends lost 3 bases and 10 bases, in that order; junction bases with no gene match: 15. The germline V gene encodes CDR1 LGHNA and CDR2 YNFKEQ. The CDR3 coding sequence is TGTGCCAGCAGCCACGCGCAGTCCAGACAGGGTAACTCACCCCTCCACTTT. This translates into CASSHAQSRQGNSPLHF.

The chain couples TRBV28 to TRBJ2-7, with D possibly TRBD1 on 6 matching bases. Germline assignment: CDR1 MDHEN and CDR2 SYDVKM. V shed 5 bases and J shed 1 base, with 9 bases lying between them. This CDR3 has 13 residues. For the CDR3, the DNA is TGTGCCAGCAGTCTGCAGGGGTCCTACGAGCAGTACGTC. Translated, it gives CASSLQGSYEQYV.

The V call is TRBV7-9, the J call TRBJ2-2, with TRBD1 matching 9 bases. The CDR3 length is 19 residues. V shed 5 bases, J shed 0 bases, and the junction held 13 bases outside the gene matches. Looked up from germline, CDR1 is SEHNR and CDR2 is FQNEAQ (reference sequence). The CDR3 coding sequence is TGTGCCAGCAGCCGCCGGGACAGGGACCGCCAATCGAACACCGGGGAGCTGTTTTTT. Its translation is CASSRRDRDRQSNTGELFF.

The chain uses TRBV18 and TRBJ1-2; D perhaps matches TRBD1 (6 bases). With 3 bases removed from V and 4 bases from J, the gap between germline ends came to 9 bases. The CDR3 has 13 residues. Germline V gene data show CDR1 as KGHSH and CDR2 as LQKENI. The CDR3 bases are TGTGCCAGCTCACCCCTGGACAGCTATGGCTACACCTTC. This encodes CASSPLDSYGYTF.

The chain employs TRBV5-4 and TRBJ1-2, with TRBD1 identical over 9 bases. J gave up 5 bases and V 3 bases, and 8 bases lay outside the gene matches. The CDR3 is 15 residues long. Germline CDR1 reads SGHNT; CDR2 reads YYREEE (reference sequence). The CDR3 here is CASSSRIGTGYGYTF. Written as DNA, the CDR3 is TGTGCCAGCAGCTCAAGAATAGGGACAGGGTATGGCTACACCTTC. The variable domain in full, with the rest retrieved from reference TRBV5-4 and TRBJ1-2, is ETGVTQSPTHLIKTRGQQVTLRCSSQSGHNTVSWYQQALGQGPQFIFQYYREEENGRGNFPPRFSGLQFPNYSSELNVNALELDDSALYLCASSSRIGTGYGYTFGSGTRLTVV.

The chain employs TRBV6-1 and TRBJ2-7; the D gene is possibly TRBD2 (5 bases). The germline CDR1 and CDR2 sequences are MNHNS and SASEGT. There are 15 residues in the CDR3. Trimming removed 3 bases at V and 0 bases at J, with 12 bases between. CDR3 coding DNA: TGTGCCAGCAGTGAGTATTCGGGGTTCTCCTACGAGCAGTACTTC. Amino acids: CASSEYSGFSYEQYF.

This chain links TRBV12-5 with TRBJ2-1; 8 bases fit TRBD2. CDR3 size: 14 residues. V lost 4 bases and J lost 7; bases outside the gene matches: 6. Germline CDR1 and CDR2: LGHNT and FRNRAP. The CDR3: CASGSTSSGNEQFF. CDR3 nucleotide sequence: TGTGCTAGTGGTTCCACGTCTAGCGGGAATGAGCAGTTCTTC.

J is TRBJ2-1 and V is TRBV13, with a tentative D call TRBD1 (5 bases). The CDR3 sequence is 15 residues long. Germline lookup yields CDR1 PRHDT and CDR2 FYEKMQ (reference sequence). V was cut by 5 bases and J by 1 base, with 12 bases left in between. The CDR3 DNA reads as TGTGCCAGCAGCCTTTGGCAGGGTTCCTACAATGAGCAGTTCTTC. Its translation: CASSLWQGSYNEQFF.

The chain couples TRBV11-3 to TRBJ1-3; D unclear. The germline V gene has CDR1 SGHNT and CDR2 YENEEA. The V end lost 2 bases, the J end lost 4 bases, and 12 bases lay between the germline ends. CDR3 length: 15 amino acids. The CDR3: CASSLNSLYGNTIYF. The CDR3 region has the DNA TGTGCCAGCAGCTTAAATAGCCTATACGGAAACACCATATATTTT.

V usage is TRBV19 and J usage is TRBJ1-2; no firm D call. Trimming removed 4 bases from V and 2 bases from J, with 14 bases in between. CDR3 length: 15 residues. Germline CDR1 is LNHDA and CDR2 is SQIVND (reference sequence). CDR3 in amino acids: CASSTKPGSNYGYTF. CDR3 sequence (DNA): TGTGCCAGTAGTACGAAGCCGGGGTCCAACTATGGCTACACCTTC.

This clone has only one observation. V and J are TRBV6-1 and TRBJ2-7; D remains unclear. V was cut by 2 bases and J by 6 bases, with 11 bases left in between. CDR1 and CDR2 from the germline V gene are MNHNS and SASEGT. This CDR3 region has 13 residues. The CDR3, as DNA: TGTGCCAGCAGTGAAACCTCGCGCGGCGAGCAGTACTTC. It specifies CASSETSRGEQYF.

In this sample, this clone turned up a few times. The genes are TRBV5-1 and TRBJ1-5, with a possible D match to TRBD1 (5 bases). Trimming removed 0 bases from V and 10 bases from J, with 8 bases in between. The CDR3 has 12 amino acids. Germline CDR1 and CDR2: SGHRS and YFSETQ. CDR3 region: CASSLDQGPQHF. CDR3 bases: TGCGCCAGCAGCTTGGATCAGGGTCCCCAGCATTTT.

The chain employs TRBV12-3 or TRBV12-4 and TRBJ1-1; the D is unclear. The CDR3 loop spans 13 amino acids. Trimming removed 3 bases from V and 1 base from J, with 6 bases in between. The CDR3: CASSFVPNTEAFF. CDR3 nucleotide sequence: TGTGCCAGCAGTTTCGTCCCGAACACTGAAGCTTTCTTT.

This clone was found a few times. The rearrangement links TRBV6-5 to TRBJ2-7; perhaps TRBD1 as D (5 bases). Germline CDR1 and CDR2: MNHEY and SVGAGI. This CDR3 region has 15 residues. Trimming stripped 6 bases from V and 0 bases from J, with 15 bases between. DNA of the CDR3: TGTGCCAGCAGCGGACACGCAGACCGCTCCTACGAGCAGTACTTC. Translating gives CASSGHADRSYEQYF.

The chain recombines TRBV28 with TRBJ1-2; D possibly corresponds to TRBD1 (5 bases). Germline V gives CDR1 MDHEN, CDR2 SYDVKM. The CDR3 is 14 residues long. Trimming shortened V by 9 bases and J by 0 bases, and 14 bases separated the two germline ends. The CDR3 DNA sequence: TGTGCCAGTAGGGGCAGAGCAACTAACTATGGCTACACCTTC. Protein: CASRGRATNYGYTF.

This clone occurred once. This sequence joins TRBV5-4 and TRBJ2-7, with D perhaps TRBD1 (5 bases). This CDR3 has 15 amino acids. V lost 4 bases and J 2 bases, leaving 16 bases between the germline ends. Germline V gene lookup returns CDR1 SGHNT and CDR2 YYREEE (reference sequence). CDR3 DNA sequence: TGTGCCAGCAGCGCGGACGGTAAGGGGACCTACGAGCAGTACTTC. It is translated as CASSADGKGTYEQYF.

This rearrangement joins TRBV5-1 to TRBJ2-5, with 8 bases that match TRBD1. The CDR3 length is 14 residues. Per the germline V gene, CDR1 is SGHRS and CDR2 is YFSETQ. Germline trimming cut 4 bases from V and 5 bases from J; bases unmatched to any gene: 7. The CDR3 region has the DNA TGCGCCAGCAGCGCGCAGGGGGCTGGGGAGACCCAGTACTTC. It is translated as CASSAQGAGETQYF.

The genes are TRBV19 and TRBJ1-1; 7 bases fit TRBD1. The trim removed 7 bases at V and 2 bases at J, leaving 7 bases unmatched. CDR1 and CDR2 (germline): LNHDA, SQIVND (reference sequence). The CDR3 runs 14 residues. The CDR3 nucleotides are TGTGCCAGTACCCTGGGGACAGCTAACACTGAAGCTTTCTTT. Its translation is CASTLGTANTEAFF. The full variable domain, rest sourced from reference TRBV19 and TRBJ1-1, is DGGITQSPKYLFRKEGQNVTLSCEQNLNHDAMYWYRQDPGQGLRLIYYSQIVNDFQKGDIAEGYSVSREKKESFPLTVTSAQKNPTAFYLCASTLGTANTEAFFGQGTRLTVV.

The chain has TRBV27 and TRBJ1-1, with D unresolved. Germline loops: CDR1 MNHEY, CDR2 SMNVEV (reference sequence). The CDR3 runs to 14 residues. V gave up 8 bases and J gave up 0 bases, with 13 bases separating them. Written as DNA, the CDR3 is TGTGCCAGCTGCAATTCTAGGTTGAACACTGAAGCTTTCTTT. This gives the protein CASCNSRLNTEAFF.

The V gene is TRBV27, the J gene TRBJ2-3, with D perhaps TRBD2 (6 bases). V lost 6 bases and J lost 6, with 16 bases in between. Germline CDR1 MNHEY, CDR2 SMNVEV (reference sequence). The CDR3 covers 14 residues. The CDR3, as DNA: TGTGCCAGCAGCCCTAGCGCCTGGGAGGATACGCAGTATTTT. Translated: CASSPSAWEDTQYF.

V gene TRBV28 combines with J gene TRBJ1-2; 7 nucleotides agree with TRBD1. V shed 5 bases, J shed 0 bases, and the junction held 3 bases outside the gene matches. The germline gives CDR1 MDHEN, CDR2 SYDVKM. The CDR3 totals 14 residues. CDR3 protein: CASSPGQANYGYTF. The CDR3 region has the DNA TGTGCCAGCAGTCCCGGACAGGCTAACTATGGCTACACCTTC.

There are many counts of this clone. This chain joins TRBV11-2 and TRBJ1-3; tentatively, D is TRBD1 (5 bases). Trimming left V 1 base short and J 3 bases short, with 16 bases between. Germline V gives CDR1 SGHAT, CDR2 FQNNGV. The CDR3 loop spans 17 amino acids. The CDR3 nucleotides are TGTGCCAGCAGCTTAGCCCCTCCAAGGGGAAGTGGAAACACCATATATTTT. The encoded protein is CASSLAPPRGSGNTIYF. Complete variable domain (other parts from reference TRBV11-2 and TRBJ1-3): EAGVAQSPRYKIIEKRQSVAFWCNPISGHATLYWYQQILGQGPKLLIQFQNNGVVDDSQLPKDRFSAERLKGVDSTLKIQPAKLEDSAVYLCASSLAPPRGSGNTIYFGEGSWLTVV.

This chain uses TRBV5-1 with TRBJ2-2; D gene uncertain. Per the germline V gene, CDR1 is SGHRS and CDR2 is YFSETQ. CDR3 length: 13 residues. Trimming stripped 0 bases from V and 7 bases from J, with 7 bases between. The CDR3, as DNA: TGCGCCAGCAGCTTGGTTCCTAGCGGGGAGCTGTTTTTT. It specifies CASSLVPSGELFF.

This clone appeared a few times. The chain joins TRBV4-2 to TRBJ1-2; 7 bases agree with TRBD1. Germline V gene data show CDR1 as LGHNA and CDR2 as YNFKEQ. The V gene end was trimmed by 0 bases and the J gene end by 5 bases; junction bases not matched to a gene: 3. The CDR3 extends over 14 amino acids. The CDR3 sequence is CASSQETGRYGYTF. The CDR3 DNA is TGTGCCAGCAGCCAAGAGACAGGGCGTTATGGCTACACCTTC.

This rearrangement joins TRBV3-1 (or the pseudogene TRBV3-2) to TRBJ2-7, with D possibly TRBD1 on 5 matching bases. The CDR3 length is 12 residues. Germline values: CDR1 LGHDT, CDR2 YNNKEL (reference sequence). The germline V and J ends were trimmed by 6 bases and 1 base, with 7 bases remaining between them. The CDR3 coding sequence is TGTGCCAGCAGTCCAGGGTCCTACGAGCAGTACTTC. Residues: CASSPGSYEQYF.

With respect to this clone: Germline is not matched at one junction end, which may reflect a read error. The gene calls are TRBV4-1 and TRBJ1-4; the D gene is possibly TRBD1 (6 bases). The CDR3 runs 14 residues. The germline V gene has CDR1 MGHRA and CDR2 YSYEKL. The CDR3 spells CASSHPQNRAPLIF. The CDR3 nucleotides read TGCGCCAGCAGCCATCCCCAGAACAGGGCCCCCTTGATTTTT.